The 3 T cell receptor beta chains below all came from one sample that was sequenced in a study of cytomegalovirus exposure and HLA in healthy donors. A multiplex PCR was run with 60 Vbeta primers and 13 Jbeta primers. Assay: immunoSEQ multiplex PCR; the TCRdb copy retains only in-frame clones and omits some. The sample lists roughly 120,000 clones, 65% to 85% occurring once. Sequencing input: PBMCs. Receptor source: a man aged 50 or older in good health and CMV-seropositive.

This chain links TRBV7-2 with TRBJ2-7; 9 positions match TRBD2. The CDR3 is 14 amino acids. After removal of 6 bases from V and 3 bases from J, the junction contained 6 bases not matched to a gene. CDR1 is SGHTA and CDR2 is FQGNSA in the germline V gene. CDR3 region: CASRSGLASYEQYF. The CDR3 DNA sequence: TGTGCCAGCAGGAGCGGACTAGCGAGCTACGAGCAGTACTTC.

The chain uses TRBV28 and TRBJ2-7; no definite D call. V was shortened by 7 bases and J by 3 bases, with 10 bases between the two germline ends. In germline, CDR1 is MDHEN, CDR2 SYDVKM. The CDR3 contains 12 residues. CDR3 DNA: TGTGCCAGCACCGCCAGTCGCTACGAGCAGTACTTC. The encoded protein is CASTASRYEQYF.

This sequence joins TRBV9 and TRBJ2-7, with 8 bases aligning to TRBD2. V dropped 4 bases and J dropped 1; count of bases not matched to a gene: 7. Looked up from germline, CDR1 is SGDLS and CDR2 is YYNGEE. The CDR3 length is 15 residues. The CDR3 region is CASSLSGGRSYEQYF. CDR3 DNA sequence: TGTGCCAGCAGCTTGAGCGGGGGCCGATCCTACGAGCAGTACTTC.